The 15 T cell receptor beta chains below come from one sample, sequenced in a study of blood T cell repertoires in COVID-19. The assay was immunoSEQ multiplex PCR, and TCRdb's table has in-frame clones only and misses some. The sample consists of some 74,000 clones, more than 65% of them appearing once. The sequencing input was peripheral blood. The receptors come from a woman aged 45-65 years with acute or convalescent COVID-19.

The CDR3 region is CASSFFRGNEKLFF. The CDR3 DNA sequence: TGTGCCAGCAGTTTCTTCCGGGGGAATGAAAAACTGTTTTTT. The J gene is TRBJ1-4, the V gene TRBV27, with a weak D call TRBD1 (5 bases). This CDR3 is built from 14 residues. CDR1 MNHEY and CDR2 SMNVEV come from the germline V gene (reference sequence). The ends were cut back, 3 bases at V and 5 bases at J, with 10 bases in the middle.

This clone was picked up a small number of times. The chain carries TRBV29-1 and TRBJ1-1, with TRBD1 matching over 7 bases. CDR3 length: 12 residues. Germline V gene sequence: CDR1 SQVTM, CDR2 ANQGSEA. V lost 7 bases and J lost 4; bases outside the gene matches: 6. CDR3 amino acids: CSAGAGGTEAFF. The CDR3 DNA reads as TGCAGCGCTGGGGCAGGGGGCACTGAAGCTTTCTTT.

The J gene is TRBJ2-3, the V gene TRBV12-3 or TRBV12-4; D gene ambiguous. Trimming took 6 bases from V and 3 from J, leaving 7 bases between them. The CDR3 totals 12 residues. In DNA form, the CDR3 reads TGTGCCAGCAGCTTGGCAACAGATACGCAGTATTTT. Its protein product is CASSLATDTQYF.

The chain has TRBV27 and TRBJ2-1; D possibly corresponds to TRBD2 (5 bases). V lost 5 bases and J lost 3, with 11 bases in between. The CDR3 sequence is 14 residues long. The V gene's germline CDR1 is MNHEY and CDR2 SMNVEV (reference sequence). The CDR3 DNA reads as TGTGCCAGCAGTACAAACCGGGACTACAATGAGCAGTTCTTC. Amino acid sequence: CASSTNRDYNEQFF.

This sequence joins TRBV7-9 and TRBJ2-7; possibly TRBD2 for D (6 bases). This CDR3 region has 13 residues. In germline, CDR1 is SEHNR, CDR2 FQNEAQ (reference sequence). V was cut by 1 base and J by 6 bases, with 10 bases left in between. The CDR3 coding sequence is TGTGCCAGCAGCTTAGGGAGGGTGGGCGAGCAGTACTTC. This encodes CASSLGRVGEQYF.

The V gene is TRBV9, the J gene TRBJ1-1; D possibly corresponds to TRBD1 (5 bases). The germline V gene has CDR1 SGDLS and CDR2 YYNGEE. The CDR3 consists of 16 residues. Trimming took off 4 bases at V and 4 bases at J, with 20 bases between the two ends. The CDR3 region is CASSPLPGGSGTEAFF. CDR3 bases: TGTGCCAGCAGCCCACTCCCGGGGGGTAGCGGCACTGAAGCTTTCTTT.

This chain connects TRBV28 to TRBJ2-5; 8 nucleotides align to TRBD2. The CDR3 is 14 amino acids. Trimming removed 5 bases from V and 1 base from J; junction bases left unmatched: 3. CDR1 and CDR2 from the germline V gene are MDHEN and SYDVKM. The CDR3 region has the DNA TGTGCCAGCAGTCCGGGGGGGGGCCAAGAGACCCAGTACTTC. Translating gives CASSPGGGQETQYF.

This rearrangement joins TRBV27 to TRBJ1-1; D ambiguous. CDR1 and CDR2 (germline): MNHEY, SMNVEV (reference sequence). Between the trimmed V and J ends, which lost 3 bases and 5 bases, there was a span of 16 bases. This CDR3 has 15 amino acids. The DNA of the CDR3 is TGTGCCAGCAGTTTGGACTCCAGTCGGGGTACTGAAGCTTTCTTT. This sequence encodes CASSLDSSRGTEAFF.

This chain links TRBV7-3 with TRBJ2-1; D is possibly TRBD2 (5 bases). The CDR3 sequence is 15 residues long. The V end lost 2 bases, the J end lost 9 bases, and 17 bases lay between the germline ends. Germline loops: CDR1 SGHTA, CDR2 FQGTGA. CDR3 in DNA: TGTGCCAGCAGCTTAGAGCCCTCGGGGTTCGGTGAGCAGTTCTTC. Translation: CASSLEPSGFGEQFF.

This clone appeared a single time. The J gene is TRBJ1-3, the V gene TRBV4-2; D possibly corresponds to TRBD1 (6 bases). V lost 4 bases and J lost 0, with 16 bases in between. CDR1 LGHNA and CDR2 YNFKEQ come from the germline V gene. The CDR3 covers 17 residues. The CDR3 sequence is CASSLSGTPDSGNTIYF. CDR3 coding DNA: TGTGCCAGCAGCCTATCCGGGACACCCGACTCTGGAAACACCATATATTTT.

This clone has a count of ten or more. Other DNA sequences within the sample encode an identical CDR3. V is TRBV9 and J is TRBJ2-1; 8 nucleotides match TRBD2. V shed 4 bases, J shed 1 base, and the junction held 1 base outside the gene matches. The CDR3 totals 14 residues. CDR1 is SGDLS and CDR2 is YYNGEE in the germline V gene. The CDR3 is CASSPGGSYNEQFF. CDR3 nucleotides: TGTGCCAGCAGCCCGGGGGGGTCCTACAATGAGCAGTTCTTC.

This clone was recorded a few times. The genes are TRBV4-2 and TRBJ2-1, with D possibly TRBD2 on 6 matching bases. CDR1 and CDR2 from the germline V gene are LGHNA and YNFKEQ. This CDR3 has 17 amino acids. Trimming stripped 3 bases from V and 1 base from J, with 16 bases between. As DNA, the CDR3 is TGTGCCAGCAGCCACGAACCGCTAGCGTCATCCTACAATGAGCAGTTCTTC. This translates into CASSHEPLASSYNEQFF.

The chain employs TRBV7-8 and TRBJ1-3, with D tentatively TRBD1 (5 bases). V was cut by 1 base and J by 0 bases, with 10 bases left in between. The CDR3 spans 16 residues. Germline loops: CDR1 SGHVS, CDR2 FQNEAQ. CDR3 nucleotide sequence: TGTGCCAGCAGCTTAGGGACAAGTACCTCTGGAAACACCATATATTTT. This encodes CASSLGTSTSGNTIYF.

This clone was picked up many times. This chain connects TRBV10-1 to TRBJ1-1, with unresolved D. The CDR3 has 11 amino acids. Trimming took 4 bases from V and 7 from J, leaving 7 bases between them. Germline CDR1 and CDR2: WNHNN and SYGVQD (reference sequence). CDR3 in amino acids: CASSGGDEAFF. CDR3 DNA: TGCGCCAGCAGTGGCGGGGATGAAGCTTTCTTT.

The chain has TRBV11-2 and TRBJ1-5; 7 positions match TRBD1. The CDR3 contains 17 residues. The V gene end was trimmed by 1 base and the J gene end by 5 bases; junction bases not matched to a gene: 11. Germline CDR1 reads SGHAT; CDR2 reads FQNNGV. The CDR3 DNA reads TGTGCCAGCAGCTTAGGTACTGGACAGGCCCTGTATCAGCCCCAGCATTTT. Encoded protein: CASSLGTGQALYQPQHF.